These 26 T cell receptor beta chains came from one sample sequenced in a study of blood T cell repertoires in COVID-19. This table comes from immunoSEQ multiplex PCR, and its TCRdb copy is limited to in-frame clones, with some not included. The sample lists 100,000 to 150,000 clones, 75% to 90% occurring once. Sequences were obtained from peripheral blood. The receptors come from a man aged 50 to 59 with active or convalescent COVID-19.

This chain connects TRBV5-1 to TRBJ2-3; D is uncertain. Looked up from germline, CDR1 is SGHRS and CDR2 is YFSETQ. The CDR3 loop spans 16 amino acids. V was shortened by 3 bases and J by 2 bases, with 16 bases between the two germline ends. The CDR3 DNA reads as TGCGCCAGCAGCTCTAGGAGCCCGCCACTCACAGATACGCAGTATTTT. As protein: CASSSRSPPLTDTQYF.

The chain uses TRBV11-2 and TRBJ2-5, with TRBD2 identical over 11 bases. The CDR3 covers 17 residues. The V segment lost 2 bases and the J segment 1 base; nucleotides outside the gene matches: 6. From germline, CDR1 is SGHAT and CDR2 FQNNGV. CDR3 in DNA: TGTGCCAGCAGCTTACTGACTAGCGGGGTGCCCCAAGAGACCCAGTACTTC. Amino acid sequence: CASSLLTSGVPQETQYF.

This sequence joins TRBV28 and TRBJ1-5; 7 bases are a match to TRBD1. The germline V gene encodes CDR1 MDHEN and CDR2 SYDVKM. The CDR3 covers 13 residues. The junction had 6 bases not matched to a gene; V was cut back by 8 bases and J by 5 bases. The DNA of the CDR3 is TGTGCCAGCGACCCGACAGGGTATCAGCCCCAGCATTTT. Its protein is CASDPTGYQPQHF.

This sequence joins TRBV3-1 (or the pseudogene TRBV3-2) and TRBJ2-1; D gene ambiguous. Trimming took off 3 bases at V and 7 bases at J, with 10 bases between the two ends. CDR1 LGHDT and CDR2 YNNKEL come from the germline V gene (reference sequence). The CDR3 is 13 residues long. CDR3 loop: CASSHASLNEQFF. As DNA, the CDR3 is TGTGCCAGCAGCCACGCTAGTTTAAATGAGCAGTTCTTC.

This clone has just one count. V usage is TRBV13 and J usage is TRBJ2-3; 15 bases match TRBD2. Per the germline V gene, CDR1 is PRHDT and CDR2 is FYEKMQ (reference sequence). The junction had 21 bases not matched to a gene; V was cut back by 6 bases and J by 2 bases. This CDR3 is built from 22 residues. The CDR3 DNA sequence: TGTGCCAGCAGTCTTCGGACTAGCGGGAGGGCCGTATTTCCCCAAGACACAGATACGCAGTATTTT. It codes for CASSLRTSGRAVFPQDTDTQYF.

This clone came up once. This chain uses TRBV18 with TRBJ1-1, with 7 nucleotides matching TRBD1. Per the germline V gene, CDR1 is KGHSH and CDR2 is LQKENI. This CDR3 comprises 16 residues. V lost 3 bases and J lost 1; bases outside the gene matches: 8. CDR3 DNA sequence: TGTGCCAGCTCACCGTACCCGGGACAGCCGAACACTGAAGCTTTCTTT. As protein: CASSPYPGQPNTEAFF. Using reference TRBV18 and TRBJ1-1 for the parts outside the CDR3, the full variable domain is NAGVMQNPRHLVRRRGQEARLRCSPMKGHSHVYWYRQLPEEGLKFMVYLQKENIIDESGMPKERFSAEFPKEGPSILRIQQVVRGDSAAYFCASSPYPGQPNTEAFFGQGTRLTVV.

The CDR3 DNA reads as TGTGCCAGCAGCCAAGATCTAGGACAGGGTTCGTTGGGCTATGGCTACACCTTC. Residues: CASSQDLGQGSLGYGYTF. The rearrangement uses TRBV3-1 (or the pseudogene TRBV3-2) and TRBJ1-2; 8 bases line up with TRBD1. In germline, CDR1 is LGHDT, CDR2 YNNKEL (reference sequence). The CDR3 totals 18 residues. The ends lost 0 bases at V and 4 bases at J; junction bases unmatched: 13.

The J gene is TRBJ1-2, the V gene TRBV21-1; the table names TRBD1, a call not compared with the DNA. TRBV21-1 is a pseudogene segment. This CDR3 has 13 amino acids. The CDR3 sequence is CASSQDTSYGYTF. DNA of the CDR3: TGTGCCAGCAGCCAAGACACCTCCTATGGCTACACCTTC.

This clone was detected a few times. The chain combines TRBV28 with TRBJ1-1; D not certain. The CDR3 extends over 13 amino acids. Trimming removed 5 bases at V and 3 bases at J, with 10 bases between. The germline CDR1 and CDR2 sequences are MDHEN and SYDVKM. The CDR3 protein is CASSAPRYTEAFF. The CDR3, as DNA: TGTGCCAGCAGTGCCCCCAGGTACACTGAAGCTTTCTTT.

The chain recombines TRBV2 with TRBJ2-1; TRBD2 matches at 7 bases. The CDR3 consists of 15 residues. The V segment lost 2 bases and the J segment 5 bases; nucleotides outside the gene matches: 6. Per the germline V gene, CDR1 is SNHLY and CDR2 is FYNNEI. The CDR3 coding sequence is TGTGCCAGCAGTGAACGGCTAGCGGCCAACAATGAGCAGTTCTTC. It specifies CASSERLAANNEQFF.

The chain is built from TRBV19 and TRBJ1-1, with a possible D match to TRBD1 (6 bases). CDR3 length: 14 residues. With 6 bases removed from V and 1 base from J, the gap between germline ends came to 12 bases. CDR1 is LNHDA, CDR2 SQIVND, per germline (reference sequence). The CDR3 nucleotides are TGTGCCAGTAGGCGGTCAGGGGAGAACACTGAAGCTTTCTTT. Translated: CASRRSGENTEAFF.

This chain links TRBV5-1 with TRBJ2-7; TRBD1 is a possible D gene (6 bases). The germline CDR1 and CDR2 sequences are SGHRS and YFSETQ. V was clipped by 3 bases and J by 6 bases, with 10 bases between them. The CDR3 spans 12 residues. Here the CDR3 reads CASSSTGREQYF. In DNA, the CDR3 is TGCGCCAGCAGCTCAACAGGGCGCGAGCAGTACTTC.

As DNA, the CDR3 is TGTGCCAGCAGCATTTACACCAGCACAGATACGCAGTATTTT. Translating gives CASSIYTSTDTQYF. The rearrangement uses TRBV14 and TRBJ2-3; D gene ambiguous. V was pared by 5 bases and J by 0 bases, with 9 bases between. Per the germline V gene, CDR1 is SGHDN and CDR2 is FVKESK. CDR3 length equals 14 residues.

The V call is TRBV4-1, the J call TRBJ2-7; 9 positions agree with TRBD2. CDR1 and CDR2 (germline): MGHRA, YSYEKL. The CDR3 length is 16 residues. V dropped 4 bases and J dropped 7; count of bases not matched to a gene: 14. Here the CDR3 reads CASSPGLALDRGEQYF. CDR3 nucleotides: TGCGCCAGCAGCCCTGGACTAGCGCTCGACCGAGGGGAGCAGTACTTC.

This chain connects TRBV4-1 to TRBJ2-5, with 7 bases that match TRBD1. Germline values: CDR1 MGHRA, CDR2 YSYEKL. The CDR3 totals 18 residues. V lost 2 bases to trimming and J lost 0 bases; unmatched junction nucleotides: 12. The CDR3 coding sequence is TGCGCCAGCAGCCAACGGGGCTACGGGACAGACAACCAAGAGACCCAGTACTTC. Residues: CASSQRGYGTDNQETQYF.

The rearrangement joins TRBV9 to TRBJ1-3; D may be TRBD1 (6 bases). Per the germline V gene, CDR1 is SGDLS and CDR2 is YYNGEE. The CDR3 extends over 14 amino acids. V lost 0 bases, J lost 4 bases, and 8 bases lay in between. This chain's CDR3 is CASSVARGGNTIYF. CDR3 DNA sequence: TGTGCCAGCAGCGTAGCCAGGGGCGGAAACACCATATATTTT.

The genes are TRBV11-2 and TRBJ2-3; D remains ambiguous. Trimming left V 3 bases short and J 4 bases short, with 8 bases between. The CDR3 length is 13 residues. CDR1 and CDR2 from the germline V gene are SGHAT and FQNNGV. Here the CDR3 DNA reads TGTGCCAGCAGCTTGACACTCGCAGATACGCAGTATTTT. This codes for CASSLTLADTQYF. The variable domain in full, completed from reference TRBV11-2 and TRBJ2-3, reads EAGVAQSPRYKIIEKRQSVAFWCNPISGHATLYWYQQILGQGPKLLIQFQNNGVVDDSQLPKDRFSAERLKGVDSTLKIQPAKLEDSAVYLCASSLTLADTQYFGPGTRLTVL.

The CDR3 DNA reads as TGTGCCAGTAATCAATTTGACAGGGATGGCAACTATGGCTACACCTTC. Protein sequence: CASNQFDRDGNYGYTF. The gene calls are TRBV19 and TRBJ1-2; TRBD1 agrees at 7 bases. CDR1 is LNHDA and CDR2 is SQIVND in the germline V gene (reference sequence). The J segment lost 2 bases and the V segment lost 7 bases, leaving 13 bases of the junction unmatched. CDR3 length: 16 amino acids.

Regarding this clone: The junction departs from germline at one end; a sequencing error may be responsible. This rearrangement joins TRBV28 to TRBJ2-1; 8 bases map to TRBD1. This CDR3 spans 15 amino acids. CDR1 is MDHEN, CDR2 SYDVKM, per germline. CDR3 amino acids: CASSTGTGAINGQFF. CDR3 sequence (DNA): TGTGCCAGCAGTACCGGGACAGGCGCCATCAATGGGCAGTTCTTC.

The rearrangement uses TRBV10-3 and TRBJ1-6, with 8 nucleotides matching TRBD1. The CDR3 consists of 15 residues. Germline V CDR1 and CDR2: ENHRY, SYGVKD. The trim removed 7 bases at V and 5 bases at J, leaving 7 bases unmatched. The CDR3 here is CAIKRTGKNNSPLHF. Here the CDR3 DNA reads TGTGCCATCAAGCGGACAGGGAAGAATAATTCACCCCTCCACTTT.

The V call is TRBV6-2 or TRBV6-3, the J call TRBJ2-5; weak D call: TRBD2 (6 bases). The CDR3 is 17 residues long. V was trimmed by 2 bases and J by 0 bases, leaving 16 bases between them. In germline, CDR1 is MNHEY, CDR2 SVGEGT. The CDR3: CASSYQEWDWNQETQYF. The CDR3 DNA reads TGTGCCAGCAGTTACCAGGAGTGGGACTGGAACCAAGAGACCCAGTACTTC.

The rearrangement joins TRBV7-2 to TRBJ2-7, with 8 positions matching TRBD1. V lost 5 bases and J lost 5; bases outside the gene matches: 2. CDR1 and CDR2 (germline): SGHTA, FQGNSA. There are 12 residues in the CDR3. CDR3 amino acids: CASSNRGDEQYF. The CDR3 bases are TGTGCCAGCAGCAACAGGGGGGACGAGCAGTACTTC.

The rearrangement links TRBV7-6 to TRBJ1-6; D may be TRBD1 (6 bases). This CDR3 is built from 15 residues. Trimming pared 5 bases from V and 9 bases from J, leaving 17 bases between. Germline V gives CDR1 SGHVS, CDR2 FNYEAQ. The CDR3: CASSLQWGGTSPLHF. The CDR3 DNA is TGTGCCAGCAGCCTCCAGTGGGGGGGCACTTCACCCCTCCACTTT.

The V and J genes are TRBV7-9 and TRBJ1-2, with 9 nucleotides matching TRBD1. CDR3 length: 17 amino acids. J was trimmed by 0 bases and V by 1 base; bases with no gene match: 6. Germline V gives CDR1 SEHNR, CDR2 FQNEAQ (reference sequence). CDR3 coding DNA: TGTGCCAGCAGCTTAGTGGGACAGGGCAGATCTAACTATGGCTACACCTTC. It encodes CASSLVGQGRSNYGYTF.

V usage is TRBV15 and J usage is TRBJ1-2; 9 bases match TRBD1. The V gene's germline CDR1 is LNHNV and CDR2 YYDKDF (reference sequence). The junction had 7 bases not matched to a gene; V was cut back by 0 bases and J by 5 bases. The CDR3 spans 16 residues. The CDR3 coding sequence is TGTGCCACCAGCAGAGACGGACAGGGGAGATTTTATGGCTACACCTTC. It encodes CATSRDGQGRFYGYTF.

The CDR3 loop is CASSRSGTGNQPQHF. Written as DNA, the CDR3 is TGTGCCAGCAGCCGATCCGGGACAGGGAATCAGCCCCAGCATTTT. This chain connects TRBV25-1 to TRBJ1-5, with 9 bases matching TRBD1. V was pared by 6 bases and J by 4 bases, with 7 bases of the junction left unmatched. Germline CDR1 and CDR2: MGHDK and SYGVNS. This CDR3 contains 15 residues.